This is a list of T cell receptor beta chains from one sample in a study of Graves' ophthalmopathy and Graves' hyperthyroidism. Each CDR3 protein is one row after TCRdb ran MiXCR on the multiplex PCR reads. The sample shows about 400,000 distinct CDR3 sequences, about 17% of them seen only once. Sequenced input: peripheral blood. The receptors were sampled from a woman aged 18-29 years with Graves' ophthalmopathy. CDR3s include the opening cysteine and the closing phenylalanine or tryptophan. D genes are given only for firm matches. Expanded clones are given a class, and other clones once, few, many or no size at all.

V gene: TRBV20-1
J gene: TRBJ2-2
D gene: NA
clone size: many
CDR3 protein: CSASRWGTTGELFF
CDR3 DNA: TGCAGTGCTAGCCGGTGGGGAACCACCGGGGAGCTGTTTTTT

V gene: TRBV11-2
J gene: TRBJ2-3
D gene: TRBD2
clone size: many
CDR3 protein: CASSASGEYTDTQYF
CDR3 DNA: TGTGCCAGCAGTGCTAGCGGGGAATACACAGATACGCAGTATTTT

V gene: TRBV11-2
J gene: TRBJ2-7
D gene: TRBD1
clone size: many
CDR3 protein: CASSFRDRVYEQYF
CDR3 DNA: TGTGCCAGCAGCTTCCGGGACAGGGTCTACGAGCAGTACTTC

V gene: TRBV28
J gene: TRBJ1-2
D gene: NA
clone size: NA
CDR3 protein: CASTIIEGSNYGYTF
CDR3 DNA: TGTGCCAGCACTATCATCGAGGGGAGTAACTATGGCTACACCTTC

V gene: TRBV2
J gene: TRBJ2-2
D gene: TRBD2
clone size: NA
CDR3 protein: CASTSGNVAGELFF
CDR3 DNA: TGTGCCAGTACTAGCGGGAACGTCGCCGGGGAGCTGTTTTTT

V gene: TRBV28
J gene: TRBJ1-6
D gene: NA
clone size: NA
CDR3 protein: CASSLRQSNSPLHF
CDR3 DNA: TGTGCCAGCAGTTTGAGGCAGAGTAATTCACCCCTCCACTTT

V gene: TRBV9
J gene: TRBJ1-5
D gene: NA
clone size: many
CDR3 protein: CASSVDQPQHF
CDR3 DNA: TGTGCCAGCAGCGTTGATCAGCCCCAGCATTTT

V gene: TRBV29-1
J gene: TRBJ2-5
D gene: TRBD1
clone size: many
CDR3 protein: CSGFGTGVQETQYF
CDR3 DNA: TGCAGCGGCTTCGGGACAGGGGTTCAAGAGACCCAGTACTTC

V gene: TRBV6-1
J gene: TRBJ2-7
D gene: NA
clone size: NA
CDR3 protein: CASSESGAPIYEQYF
CDR3 DNA: TGTGCCAGCAGTGAAAGTGGGGCCCCTATCTACGAGCAGTACTTC

V gene: TRBV5-1
J gene: TRBJ1-1
D gene: TRBD1
clone size: many
CDR3 protein: CASSWARGQSNTEAFF
CDR3 DNA: TGCGCCAGCAGCTGGGCCAGGGGGCAAAGTAACACTGAAGCTTTCTTT